This T cell receptor (beta chain) was recovered during a study of response to subunit inactivated influenza vaccine. Study-level points and caveats: It was suggested by the authors that few new T cells are recruited by each seasonal influenza vaccination.

Notes on this clonotype: The target antigen is unknown.

CDR1 is SQVTM, CDR2 ANQGSEA, per germline. This CDR3 is built from 13 residues. V was pared by 4 bases and J by 3 bases, with 13 bases between. TCRdb analysed the RT-PCR reads with MiXCR anew, one entry per CDR3 protein. Altogether hundreds of thousands of distinct CDR3 sequences are present, 14% being singletons, with the ten largest covering 7.5% to 8%. The material sequenced was PBMCs from blood, taken less than 15 days before vaccination. This sequence was found in a man aged 50 to 60 who received an inactivated influenza vaccine. The chain carries TRBV29-1 and TRBJ2-7; a weak D match, TRBD2 (5 bases). In DNA, the CDR3 is TGCAGCGTTGGGTGGGCAGGAGGCTACGAGCAGTACTTC. Translation: CSVGWAGGYEQYF.